This section outlines one T cell receptor beta chain sequence together with its context. This entry is derived from a study of T cells after somatic rescue of genetic block. TCRdb's table, derived via immunoSEQ multiplex PCR, lists solely in-frame clones and lacks some. The data hold about 67,000 clones, with around 90% observed a single time. From germline, CDR1 is MNHNS and CDR2 SASEGT. The CDR3 length is 15 residues. Trimming left V 3 bases short and J 0 bases short, with 9 bases between. The V and J genes are TRBV6-1 and TRBJ1-5, with a possible D match to TRBD1 (5 bases). The TCR comes from a middle-aged man. Sequenced input: peripheral blood mononuclear cells (PBMCs). The CDR3 is CASSDLTASNQPQHF. The CDR3, as DNA: TGTGCCAGCAGTGATTTGACAGCTAGCAATCAGCCCCAGCATTTT.